This T cell receptor beta chain was profiled in a study of PD-L1 blockade in urothelial cancer. Points on this clone: Its antigen remains unknown.

General study findings and limits: At 3 weeks on treatment, tumor-associated clones expanded more with durable benefit.

Method: immunoSEQ multiplex PCR; TCRdb's copy keeps in-frame clones and lacks some. The table lists some 84,000 clones, about nine tenths of them singletons, with around 5.3% in the top ten. Between the trimmed V and J ends, which lost 5 bases and 13 bases, there was a span of 15 bases. Germline V gives CDR1 MNHNS, CDR2 SASEGT. This CDR3 is 13 amino acids long. The sequenced sample was PBMCs, obtained around atezolizumab (anti-PD-L1) treatment. The chain carries TRBV6-1 and TRBJ1-6; D might be TRBD1 (5 bases). The TCR sequence derives from a woman between 65 and 79 years old with urothelial cancer. The CDR3 sequence: CASSLTGFHPLHF. The CDR3 nucleotides read TGTGCCAGCAGTCTTACAGGTTTTCACCCCCTCCACTTT.